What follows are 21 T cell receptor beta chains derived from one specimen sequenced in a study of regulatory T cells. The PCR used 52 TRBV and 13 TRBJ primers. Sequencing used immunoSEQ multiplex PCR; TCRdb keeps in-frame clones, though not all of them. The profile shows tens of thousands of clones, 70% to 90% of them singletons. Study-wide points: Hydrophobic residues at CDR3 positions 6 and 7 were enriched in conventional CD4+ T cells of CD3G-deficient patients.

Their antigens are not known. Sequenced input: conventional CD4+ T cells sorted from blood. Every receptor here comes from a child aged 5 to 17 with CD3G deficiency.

The CDR3 spells CARSLLNFGEQYF. Written as DNA, the CDR3 is TGTGCCAGAAGCTTATTGAACTTCGGGGAGCAGTACTTC. The chain combines TRBV5-3 with TRBJ2-7, with D unclear. TRBV5-3 is an ORF, with its function uncertain. The V end lost 2 bases, the J end lost 7 bases, and 13 bases lay between the germline ends. The CDR3 extends over 13 amino acids.

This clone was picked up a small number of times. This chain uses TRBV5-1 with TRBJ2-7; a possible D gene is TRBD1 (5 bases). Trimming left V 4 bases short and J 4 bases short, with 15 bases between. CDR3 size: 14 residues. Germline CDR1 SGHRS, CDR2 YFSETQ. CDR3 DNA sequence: TGCGCCAGCAGCCCGACCGGACAAGAATACGAGCAGTACTTC. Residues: CASSPTGQEYEQYF. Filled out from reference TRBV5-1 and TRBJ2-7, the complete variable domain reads KAGVTQTPRYLIKTRGQQVTLSCSPISGHRSVSWYQQTPGQGLQFLFEYFSETQRNKGNFPGRFSGRQFSNSRSEMNVSTLELGDSALYLCASSPTGQEYEQYFGPGTRLTVT.

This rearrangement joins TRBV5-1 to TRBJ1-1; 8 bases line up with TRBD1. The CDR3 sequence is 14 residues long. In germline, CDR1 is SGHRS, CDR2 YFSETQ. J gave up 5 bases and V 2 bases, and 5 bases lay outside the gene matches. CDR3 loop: CASSFQGARTEAFF. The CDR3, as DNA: TGCGCCAGCAGCTTCCAGGGGGCGCGGACTGAAGCTTTCTTT.

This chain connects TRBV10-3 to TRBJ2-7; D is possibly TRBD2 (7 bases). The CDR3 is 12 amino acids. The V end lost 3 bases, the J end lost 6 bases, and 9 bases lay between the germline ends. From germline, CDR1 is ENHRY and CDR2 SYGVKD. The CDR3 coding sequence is TGTGCCATCAGTGAAGGGGGGGTCGAGCAGTACTTC. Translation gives CAISEGGVEQYF.

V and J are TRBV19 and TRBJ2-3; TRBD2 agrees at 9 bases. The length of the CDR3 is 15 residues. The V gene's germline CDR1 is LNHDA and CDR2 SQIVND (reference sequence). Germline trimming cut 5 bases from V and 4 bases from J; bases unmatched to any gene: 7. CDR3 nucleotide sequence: TGTGCCAGTAGTCTTAGCGGGAGTCGCGCAGATACGCAGTATTTT. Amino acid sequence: CASSLSGSRADTQYF. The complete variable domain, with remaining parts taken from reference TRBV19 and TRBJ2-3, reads DGGITQSPKYLFRKEGQNVTLSCEQNLNHDAMYWYRQDPGQGLRLIYYSQIVNDFQKGDIAEGYSVSREKKESFPLTVTSAQKNPTAFYLCASSLSGSRADTQYFGPGTRLTVL.

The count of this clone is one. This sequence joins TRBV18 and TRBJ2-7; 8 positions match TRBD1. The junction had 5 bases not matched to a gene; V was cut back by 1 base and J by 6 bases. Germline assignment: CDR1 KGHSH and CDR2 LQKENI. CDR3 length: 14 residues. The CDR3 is CASSPRQGAVEQYF. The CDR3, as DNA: TGTGCCAGCTCACCACGGCAGGGGGCGGTCGAGCAGTACTTC.

The chain's CDR3 is CASSRDSSTDTQYF. CDR3 in DNA: TGTGCCAGCAGCCGGGACAGCAGCACAGATACGCAGTATTTT. The J gene is TRBJ2-3, the V gene TRBV7-9; 7 bases agree with TRBD1. Germline V gives CDR1 SEHNR, CDR2 FQNEAQ (reference sequence). The CDR3 is made up of 14 amino acids. The V and J ends lost 5 bases and 0 bases, in that order; junction bases with no gene match: 2.

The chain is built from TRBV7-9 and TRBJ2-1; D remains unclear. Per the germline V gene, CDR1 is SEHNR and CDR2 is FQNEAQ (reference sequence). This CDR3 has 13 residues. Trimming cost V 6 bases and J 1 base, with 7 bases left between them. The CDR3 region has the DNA TGTGCCAGCAGTGTTAAATCCTACAATGAGCAGTTCTTC. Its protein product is CASSVKSYNEQFF.

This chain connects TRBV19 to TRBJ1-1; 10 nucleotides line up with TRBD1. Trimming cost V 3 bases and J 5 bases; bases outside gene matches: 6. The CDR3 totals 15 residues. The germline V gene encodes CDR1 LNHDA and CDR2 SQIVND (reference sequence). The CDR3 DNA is TGTGCCAGTAGTATCGGGGGACAGGGGCGTACTGAAGCTTTCTTT. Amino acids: CASSIGGQGRTEAFF.

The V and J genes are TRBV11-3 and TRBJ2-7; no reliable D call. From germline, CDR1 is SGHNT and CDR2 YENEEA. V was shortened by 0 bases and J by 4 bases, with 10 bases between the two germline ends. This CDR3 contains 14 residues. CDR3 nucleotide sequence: TGTGCCAGCAGCTTAGAAGGTGGCTTATACGAGCAGTACTTC. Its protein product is CASSLEGGLYEQYF.

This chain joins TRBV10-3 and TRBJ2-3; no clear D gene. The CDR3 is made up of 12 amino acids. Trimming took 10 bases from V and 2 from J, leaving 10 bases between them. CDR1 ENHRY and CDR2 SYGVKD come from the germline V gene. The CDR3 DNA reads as TGTGCCACCGCGCAGAACACAGATACGCAGTATTTT. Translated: CATAQNTDTQYF.

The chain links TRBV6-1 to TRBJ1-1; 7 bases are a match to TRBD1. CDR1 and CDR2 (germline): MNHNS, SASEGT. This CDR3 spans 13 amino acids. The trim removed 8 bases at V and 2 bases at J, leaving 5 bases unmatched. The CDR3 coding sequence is TGTGCCAGCCACCAGGGGGTCAACACTGAAGCTTTCTTT. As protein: CASHQGVNTEAFF.

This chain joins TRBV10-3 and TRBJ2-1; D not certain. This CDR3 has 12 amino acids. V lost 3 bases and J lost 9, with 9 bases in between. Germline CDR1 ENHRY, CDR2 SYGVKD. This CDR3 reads CAISEIHGEQFF. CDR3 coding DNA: TGTGCCATCAGTGAAATCCACGGTGAGCAGTTCTTC.

CDR3 region: CASSAQTAPQETQYF. The DNA for the CDR3 is TGTGCCAGCAGCGCCCAGACGGCCCCCCAAGAGACCCAGTACTTC. This chain links TRBV7-2 with TRBJ2-5; D gene unclear. This CDR3 spans 15 amino acids. V was pared by 5 bases and J by 1 base, with 14 bases between. Germline-derived CDR1 and CDR2 are SGHTA and FQGNSA.

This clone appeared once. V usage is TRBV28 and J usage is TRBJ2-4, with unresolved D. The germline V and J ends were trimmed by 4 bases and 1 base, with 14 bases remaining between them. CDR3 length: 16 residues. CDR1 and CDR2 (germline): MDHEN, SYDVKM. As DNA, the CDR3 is TGTGCCAGCAGTTCCTTGGCCGGATGGGCCAAAAACATTCAGTACTTC. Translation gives CASSSLAGWAKNIQYF.

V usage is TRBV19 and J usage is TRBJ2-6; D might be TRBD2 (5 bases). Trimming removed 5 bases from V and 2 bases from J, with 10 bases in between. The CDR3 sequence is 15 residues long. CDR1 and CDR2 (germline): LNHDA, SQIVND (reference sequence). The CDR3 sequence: CASSSRGAGANVLTF. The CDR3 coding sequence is TGTGCCAGTAGTTCCCGGGGAGCTGGGGCCAACGTCCTGACTTTC.

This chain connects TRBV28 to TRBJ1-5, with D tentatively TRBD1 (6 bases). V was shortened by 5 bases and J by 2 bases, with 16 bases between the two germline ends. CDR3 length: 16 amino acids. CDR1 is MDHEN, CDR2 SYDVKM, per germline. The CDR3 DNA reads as TGTGCCAGCAGTCGAGCACAGGGAAATGGCAATCAGCCCCAGCATTTT. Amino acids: CASSRAQGNGNQPQHF.

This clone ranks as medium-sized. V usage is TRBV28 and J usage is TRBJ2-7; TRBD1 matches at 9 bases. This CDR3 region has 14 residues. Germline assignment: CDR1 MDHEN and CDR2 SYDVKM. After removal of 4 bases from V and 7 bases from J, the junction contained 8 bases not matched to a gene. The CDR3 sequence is CASSSTGGSVEQYF. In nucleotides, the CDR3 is TGTGCCAGCAGTTCTACAGGGGGCTCCGTAGAGCAGTACTTC.

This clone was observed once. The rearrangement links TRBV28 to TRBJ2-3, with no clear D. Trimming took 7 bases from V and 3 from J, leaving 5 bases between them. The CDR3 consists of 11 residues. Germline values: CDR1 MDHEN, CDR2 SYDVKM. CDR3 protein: CASTGTDTQYF. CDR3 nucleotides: TGTGCCAGCACAGGTACAGATACGCAGTATTTT.

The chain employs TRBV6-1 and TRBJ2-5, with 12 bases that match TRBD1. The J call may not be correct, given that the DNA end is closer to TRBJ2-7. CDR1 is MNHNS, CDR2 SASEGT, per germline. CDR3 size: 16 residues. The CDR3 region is CASSGTGTGGPYEQYF. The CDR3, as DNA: TGTGCCAGCAGTGGAACCGGGACAGGGGGCCCCTACGAGCAGTACTTC.

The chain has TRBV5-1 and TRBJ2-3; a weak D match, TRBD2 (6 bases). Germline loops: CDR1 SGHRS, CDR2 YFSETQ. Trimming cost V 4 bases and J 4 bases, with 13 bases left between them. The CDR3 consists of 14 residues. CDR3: CASSRGLDSDTQYF. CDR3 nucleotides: TGCGCCAGCAGCCGGGGACTCGACTCAGATACGCAGTATTTT.